A selection of T cell receptor beta chains follows, all from one sample in a study of T cells in severe cutaneous drug reactions. TCRdb reprocessed the multiplex PCR reads; each CDR3 protein has one entry and no DNA is given. This sample's table reports more than 6,500 distinct CDR3 sequences. Material for sequencing was cells from a skin blister. Receptor source: a human donor with toxic epidermal necrolysis, a severe cutaneous drug reaction. Both conserved end residues are part of each CDR3. Each record gives: V gene, clone size, J gene, CDR3 protein. Rows may omit the clone size; those that give it use once, few, many or a size class.

v_call: TRBV4-1; clone_size: .; j_call: TRBJ2-7; cdr3_aa: CASSHSPLSREGTYEQYF
v_call: TRBV7-6; clone_size: medium-sized; j_call: TRBJ2-5; cdr3_aa: CASSPLREQETQYF
v_call: TRBV27; clone_size: .; j_call: TRBJ2-7; cdr3_aa: CASSQKNEQYF
v_call: TRBV6-2/TRBV6-3; clone_size: .; j_call: TRBJ2-7; cdr3_aa: CASSYPSTSGRAGYEQYF
v_call: TRBV28; clone_size: .; j_call: TRBJ1-2; cdr3_aa: CASTLTGQGDGYTF
v_call: TRBV30; clone_size: .; j_call: TRBJ1-2; cdr3_aa: CAWIGVGGYGYTF
v_call: TRBV12-3/TRBV12-4; clone_size: .; j_call: TRBJ2-2; cdr3_aa: CASSTGGELFF
v_call: TRBV30; clone_size: .; j_call: TRBJ2-3; cdr3_aa: CAWRGTRVSTDTQYF
v_call: TRBV27; clone_size: .; j_call: TRBJ2-1; cdr3_aa: CATTDARNEQFF
v_call: TRBV29-1; clone_size: .; j_call: TRBJ2-7; cdr3_aa: CSVVTPYEQYF
v_call: TRBV6-5; clone_size: .; j_call: TRBJ1-6; cdr3_aa: CASSYEQGGNSPLHF
v_call: TRBV19; clone_size: .; j_call: TRBJ1-6; cdr3_aa: CASSIRNRHNSPLHF
v_call: TRBV30; clone_size: large; j_call: TRBJ2-7; cdr3_aa: CAWSDGTSDYEQYF
v_call: TRBV9; clone_size: .; j_call: TRBJ1-1; cdr3_aa: CASSATGDSEAFF
v_call: TRBV5-5; clone_size: medium-sized; j_call: TRBJ2-1; cdr3_aa: CASSQARGTGNEQFF